This entry lists 15 T cell receptor beta chains sequenced from one sample in a study of blood T cells in healthy people across ages. Together with a sample-barcoded 5' primer, a J-beta primer mix was included in a second PCR lasting 7 to 11 cycles. TCRdb used MiXCR to reprocess the 5' RACE reads, holding one entry per CDR3 protein. The repertoire holds more than 900,000 distinct CDR3 sequences, about 27% seen once, with 10% to 13% in the top ten. The same sample was also studied in work on T cells of mothers and their children.

The material sequenced was blood. Receptors were obtained from a woman aged 40 to 55 in good health.

This clonotype was counted a few times. The chain joins TRBV20-1 to TRBJ2-5; the match to TRBD2 covers 8 bases. J was trimmed by 11 bases and V by 6 bases; bases with no gene match: 8. The germline CDR1 and CDR2 sequences are DFQATT and SNEGSKA (reference sequence). CDR3 length: 11 residues. CDR3 amino acids: CSATRGGEQYF. As DNA, the CDR3 is TGCAGTGCAACCCGGGGGGGTGAGCAGTACTTC.

This clonotype turned up a few times. The rearrangement joins TRBV5-1 to TRBJ2-3; 8 nucleotides line up with TRBD2. The CDR3 spans 14 residues. V trimming: 3 bases; J trimming: 6 bases; junction bases outside the gene matches: 6. Germline values: CDR1 SGHRS, CDR2 YFSETQ. The CDR3 sequence: CASSYRTSPDTQYF. The CDR3, as DNA: TGCGCCAGCAGCTATAGGACTAGCCCGGATACGCAGTATTTT.

This clonotype was seen a few times. The rearrangement joins TRBV2 to TRBJ2-2; 7 bases map to TRBD1. The V and J ends lost 6 bases and 3 bases, in that order; junction bases with no gene match: 7. This CDR3 is 15 amino acids long. Germline V CDR1 and CDR2: SNHLY, FYNNEI. CDR3 coding DNA: TGTGCCAGCAGCCCTGAGAGGGGGCACACCGGGGAGCTGTTTTTT. It specifies CASSPERGHTGELFF. The full variable domain, its missing parts supplied by reference TRBV2 and TRBJ2-2, is EPEVTQTPSHQVTQMGQEVILRCVPISNHLYFYWYRQILGQKVEFLVSFYNNEISEKSEIFDDQFSVERPDGSNFTLKIRSTKLEDSAMYFCASSPERGHTGELFFGEGSRLTVL.

This clonotype was counted at least ten times. The chain links TRBV7-8 to TRBJ2-7; D is unresolved. V gave up 3 bases and J gave up 7 bases, with 10 bases separating them. The CDR3 extends over 12 amino acids. CDR1 is SGHVS and CDR2 is FQNEAQ in the germline V gene. This CDR3 is CASSFALDEQYF. The CDR3 DNA sequence: TGTGCCAGCAGCTTCGCACTTGATGAGCAGTACTTC.

The chain recombines TRBV7-9 with TRBJ2-5; D uncertain. This CDR3 has 15 amino acids. CDR1 and CDR2 (germline): SEHNR, FQNEAQ (reference sequence). Between the trimmed V and J ends, which lost 1 base and 2 bases, there was a span of 11 bases. The CDR3 nucleotides read TGTGCCAGCAGCTTAGTGGGCAGTGTACAAGAGACCCAGTACTTC. It encodes CASSLVGSVQETQYF.

The sample holds many counts of this clonotype. The J gene is TRBJ2-7, the V gene TRBV5-1; TRBD2 matches 9 bases. Germline V gives CDR1 SGHRS, CDR2 YFSETQ. CDR3 length equals 15 residues. The ends lost 0 bases at V and 1 base at J; junction bases unmatched: 2. This chain's CDR3 is CASSLERGASYEQYF. The CDR3 nucleotides are TGCGCCAGCAGCTTGGAGCGGGGGGCTTCCTACGAGCAGTACTTC. Using reference TRBV5-1 and TRBJ2-7 for the parts outside the CDR3, the full variable domain is KAGVTQTPRYLIKTRGQQVTLSCSPISGHRSVSWYQQTPGQGLQFLFEYFSETQRNKGNFPGRFSGRQFSNSRSEMNVSTLELGDSALYLCASSLERGASYEQYFGPGTRLTVT.

This clonotype is a singleton in its sample. The chain recombines TRBV20-1 with TRBJ1-2; 10 nucleotides match TRBD1. Germline assignment: CDR1 DFQATT and CDR2 SNEGSKA (reference sequence). V gave up 5 bases and J gave up 2 bases; unmatched junction bases: 11. There are 16 residues in the CDR3. The CDR3 sequence is CSAPWVGTGVNYGYTF. The CDR3 nucleotides read TGCAGTGCTCCCTGGGTGGGGACAGGGGTAAACTATGGCTACACCTTC.

This clonotype was counted many times. The rearrangement uses TRBV2 and TRBJ2-7, with 10 bases identical to TRBD1. Trimming took 3 bases from V and 3 from J; bases not matched to a gene: 5. Germline assignment: CDR1 SNHLY and CDR2 FYNNEI. The CDR3 sequence is 15 residues long. The CDR3 DNA follows: TGTGCCAGCAGTGACCGAAGGACAGGGGGCTACGAGCAGTACTTC. It encodes CASSDRRTGGYEQYF. Supplemented by reference TRBV2 and TRBJ2-7, the full variable domain reads EPEVTQTPSHQVTQMGQEVILRCVPISNHLYFYWYRQILGQKVEFLVSFYNNEISEKSEIFDDQFSVERPDGSNFTLKIRSTKLEDSAMYFCASSDRRTGGYEQYFGPGTRLTVT.

Note on this clonotype: A read error may be the cause here, since a much bigger clone is one base away. This rearrangement joins TRBV15 to TRBJ2-7, with TRBD1 identical over 8 bases. The germline CDR1 and CDR2 sequences are LNHNV and YYDKDF (reference sequence). The CDR3 contains 14 residues. DNA for the CDR3: TGTGCCGCCAGCAGGGGACAGGTTGCCTACGAGCAGTACTTC. Translation: CAASRGQVAYEQYF.

This chain links TRBV10-3 with TRBJ1-2, with D possibly being TRBD1 (5 bases). CDR1 is ENHRY and CDR2 is SYGVKD in the germline V gene. Deletions cut 2 bases from V and 5 bases from J, with 9 bases between. There are 13 residues in the CDR3. The CDR3 region is CAISEGREYGYTF. The CDR3, as DNA: TGTGCCATCAGTGAGGGCAGGGAATATGGCTACACCTTC.

A single count supports this clonotype. The rearrangement links TRBV12-3 or TRBV12-4 to TRBJ1-2; 8 bases are shared with TRBD1. This CDR3 region has 13 residues. The V and J ends lost 3 bases and 8 bases, in that order; junction bases with no gene match: 5. The CDR3 loop reads CASSLGDRKGYTF. The CDR3 DNA is TGTGCCAGCAGTTTGGGGGACAGGAAGGGCTACACCTTC.

CDR3 nucleotide sequence: TGTGCCACCAGTGATTGGACTAGCGGGGACGTACAAGAGACCCAGTACTTC. Translation: CATSDWTSGDVQETQYF. The chain links TRBV24-1 to TRBJ2-5; 12 bases are a match to TRBD2. CDR3 length: 17 residues. CDR1 and CDR2 (germline): KGHDR, SFDVKD. V was pared by 2 bases and J by 2 bases, with 5 bases of the junction left unmatched.

This rearrangement joins TRBV7-2 to TRBJ2-5, with TRBD2 identical over 8 bases. CDR1 is SGHTA and CDR2 is FQGNSA in the germline V gene. With 1 base clipped from V and 10 bases from J, the junction kept 5 bases outside the gene matches. The CDR3 is 13 amino acids. Here the CDR3 reads CASSLVSGGDQYF. CDR3 bases: TGTGCCAGCAGCTTAGTCTCGGGAGGGGACCAGTACTTC.

This chain uses TRBV7-2 with TRBJ1-5; TRBD1 is a possible D gene (6 bases). V was pared by 2 bases and J by 5 bases, with 10 bases between. The CDR3 covers 14 residues. The germline CDR1 and CDR2 sequences are SGHTA and FQGNSA. CDR3 amino acids: CASSLLSGDQPQHF. The CDR3 nucleotides are TGTGCCAGCAGCTTACTGTCAGGGGATCAGCCCCAGCATTTT.

A few counts support this clonotype. The rearrangement joins TRBV5-1 to TRBJ2-1; no clear D. The CDR3 extends over 15 amino acids. Germline-derived CDR1 and CDR2 are SGHRS and YFSETQ. The V end was cut by 4 bases, the J end by 0 bases, with 11 bases between. Written as DNA, the CDR3 is TGCGCCAGCAGCACCCAGAAGAGCTCCTACAATGAGCAGTTCTTC. Translating gives CASSTQKSSYNEQFF.